This T cell receptor (beta chain) was observed in a study of shared clonotypes between healthy human individuals. The CDR3 has 11 residues. The germline gives CDR1 SGHAT, CDR2 FQNNGV. V was shortened by 4 bases and J by 9 bases, with 8 bases between the two germline ends. The assay was carried out at the deep level. Per the study methods: As immunoSEQ supplied junction-only sequences (without quality scores), filtering differed. The protocol was immunoSEQ multiplex PCR, while the TCRdb copy is restricted to in-frame clones and leaves out a portion. V, J and clone size are those of that table, while D and trimming were read from the DNA. In the table there are about 990,000 clones, about 80% of which are singletons.

V gene TRBV11-2 combines with J gene TRBJ2-3; D unresolved. This receptor was obtained from a man aged 18 to 35 in good health. Some clones in this sample may be carry-over from other donors' samples. Sequences were obtained from memory CD4+ T cells from PBMCs. The sample's subset: CD45RA-negative fraction. CDR3 region: CASSSPLTQYF. The DNA for the CDR3 is TGTGCCAGCAGCTCCCCCTTAACGCAGTATTTT.